This T cell receptor beta chain was sequenced during a study of blood T cell repertoires in COVID-19. Germline V gives CDR1 LGHDT, CDR2 YNNKEL (reference sequence). V was cut by 4 bases and J by 0 bases, with 11 bases left in between. This CDR3 is built from 15 residues. Clones were read by immunoSEQ multiplex PCR, and TCRdb kept only the in-frame ones, dropping some. In the table there are hundreds of thousands of clones, around 84% of which are singletons. In its sample, this clone was seen a few times. The TCR sequence derives from a man between 65 and 80 years old with acute or convalescent COVID-19. The rearrangement joins TRBV3-1 (or the pseudogene TRBV3-2) to TRBJ2-3; the D is unclear. Material: peripheral blood. CDR3 in amino acids: CASSPQSSSTDTQYF. Here the CDR3 DNA reads TGTGCCAGCAGCCCACAGAGCTCTAGCACAGATACGCAGTATTTT.